This is a list of T cell receptor beta chains from one sample in a study of cytomegalovirus exposure and HLA in healthy donors. Data came from immunoSEQ multiplex PCR; TCRdb stores just in-frame clones and leaves some out. The sample yields more than 150,000 clones, 65% to 85% seen once. The sequenced material came from PBMCs. These receptors all stem from a girl aged 5 to 17 in good health and CMV-seropositive. The CDR3 runs from the conserved cysteine through the conserved F or W. The D gene is left open where the match is weak. A clone size is listed for some rows: how often the clone was seen (once, few, many), or a class if it is expanded.

length: 18; size: -; J: TRBJ2-1; V: TRBV7-7; D: TRBD2; CDR3: CASSPHQGLAGDYNEQFF; DNA: TGTGCTAGCAGCCCCCACCAGGGACTAGCGGGCGACTACAATGAGCAGTTCTTC
length: 15; size: -; J: TRBJ2-5; V: TRBV27; D: TRBD2; CDR3: CASRGWREVGETQYF; DNA: TGTGCCAGCAGGGGGTGGCGGGAGGTAGGAGAGACCCAGTACTTC
length: 13; size: -; J: TRBJ2-7; V: TRBV6-5; D: TRBD2; CDR3: CASWSSLGGEQYF; DNA: TGTGCCAGCTGGAGTAGCCTGGGGGGGGAGCAGTACTTC
length: 15; size: -; J: TRBJ1-3; V: TRBV5-1; D: -; CDR3: CASSLAGGLGNTIYF; DNA: TGCGCCAGCAGCTTGGCCGGGGGGCTTGGAAACACCATATATTTT
length: 12; size: few; J: TRBJ2-5; V: TRBV18; D: -; CDR3: CASSLGAETQYF; DNA: TGTGCCAGCTCTTTAGGGGCCGAGACCCAGTACTTC
length: 12; size: -; J: TRBJ1-2; V: TRBV19; D: TRBD1; CDR3: CASTTGGIGYTF; DNA: TGTGCCAGTACTACAGGGGGAATTGGCTACACCTTC
length: 15; size: -; J: TRBJ1-2; V: TRBV5-1; D: -; CDR3: CASSPGAGREVGYTF; DNA: TGCGCCAGCAGCCCTGGCGCGGGGAGGGAAGTTGGCTACACCTTC
length: 13; size: -; J: TRBJ2-7; V: TRBV19; D: -; CDR3: CASSIGWAYEQYF; DNA: TGTGCCAGTAGTATAGGTTGGGCTTACGAGCAGTACTTC
length: 12; size: -; J: TRBJ2-5; V: TRBV29-1; D: -; CDR3: CSFGEPMMAQYF; DNA: TGCAGCTTCGGGGAGCCGATGATGGCCCAGTACTTC
length: 13; size: once; J: TRBJ2-7; V: TRBV6-5; D: TRBD2; CDR3: CATLGRVSYEQYF; DNA: TGTGCCACTCTGGGGAGGGTCTCCTACGAGCAGTACTTC
length: 14; size: -; J: TRBJ2-7; V: TRBV7-2; D: TRBD1; CDR3: CASSPGGSSYEQYF; DNA: TGTGCCAGCTCCCCAGGGGGTAGCTCCTACGAGCAGTACTTC
length: 15; size: once; J: TRBJ1-2; V: TRBV5-4; D: TRBD1; CDR3: CASSLEGARVIGYTF; DNA: TGTGCCAGCAGCTTAGAGGGGGCGCGGGTCATCGGCTACACCTTC
length: 14; size: -; J: TRBJ2-5; V: TRBV29-1; D: TRBD2; CDR3: CSVGWDVGGETQYF; DNA: TGCAGCGTTGGCTGGGACGTCGGGGGGGAGACCCAGTACTTC
length: 17; size: -; J: TRBJ2-3; V: TRBV14; D: TRBD2; CDR3: CASSQDQSSGSTDTQYF; DNA: TGTGCCAGCAGCCAAGATCAATCTAGCGGGAGCACAGATACGCAGTATTTT
length: 14; size: few; J: TRBJ2-7; V: TRBV27; D: -; CDR3: CASSFVGGPYEQYF; DNA: TGTGCCAGCAGTTTTGTGGGAGGTCCCTACGAGCAGTACTTC
length: 14; size: -; J: TRBJ1-2; V: TRBV6-5; D: -; CDR3: CASSSFTGNYGYTF; DNA: TGTGCCAGCAGCTCATTTACAGGAAACTATGGCTACACCTTC
length: 16; size: once; J: TRBJ2-5; V: TRBV19; D: TRBD2; CDR3: CASSELAGGIKETQYF; DNA: TGTGCCAGTAGTGAGCTAGCGGGAGGGATCAAAGAGACCCAGTACTTC
length: 12; size: -; J: TRBJ1-4; V: TRBV11-2; D: -; CDR3: CASSLLREKLFF; DNA: TGTGCCAGCAGCTTACTCCGGGAAAAACTGTTTTTT
length: 15; size: -; J: TRBJ2-7; V: TRBV13; D: TRBD1; CDR3: CASSLWDRENYEQYF; DNA: TGTGCCAGCAGCTTATGGGACAGGGAAAATTACGAGCAGTACTTC
length: 11; size: -; J: TRBJ2-4; V: TRBV6-5; D: -; CDR3: CASSSSNIQYF; DNA: TGTGCCAGCAGTTCTTCAAACATTCAGTACTTC
length: 13; size: -; J: TRBJ1-1; V: TRBV29-1; D: -; CDR3: CSVGGRMNTEAFF; DNA: TGCAGCGTGGGGGGACGGATGAACACTGAAGCTTTCTTT
length: 13; size: once; J: TRBJ2-5; V: TRBV18; D: -; CDR3: CASSPRPSETQYF; DNA: TGTGCCAGCTCACCACGGCCCTCGGAGACCCAGTACTTC
length: 12; size: -; J: TRBJ2-1; V: TRBV5-4; D: -; CDR3: CASSFGGGEQFF; DNA: TGTGCCAGCAGCTTTGGAGGGGGCGAGCAGTTCTTC
length: 15; size: once; J: TRBJ2-7; V: TRBV11-2; D: -; CDR3: CASSLLGYTSDEQYF; DNA: TGTGCCAGCAGCCTACTCGGTTATACCTCCGACGAGCAGTACTTC
length: 13; size: once; J: TRBJ1-2; V: TRBV27; D: TRBD1; CDR3: CASSRDRVYGYTF; DNA: TGTGCCAGCAGTAGAGACAGGGTCTATGGCTACACCTTC
length: 13; size: once; J: TRBJ1-1; V: TRBV18; D: TRBD1; CDR3: CASSQQGDTEAFF; DNA: TGTGCCAGCTCACAACAGGGGGACACTGAAGCTTTCTTT
length: 14; size: -; J: TRBJ2-7; V: TRBV5-1; D: TRBD1; CDR3: CASSRQQGSHEQYF; DNA: TGCGCCAGCAGCCGTCAACAGGGGTCACACGAGCAGTACTTC
length: 13; size: -; J: TRBJ2-6; V: TRBV11-2; D: TRBD1; CDR3: CASVSGTGNVLTF; DNA: TGTGCCAGCGTATCCGGGACAGGGAACGTCCTGACTTTC